This T cell receptor beta chain comes out of a study of identical twins (dated by TCRdb to 2016 to 2017). For the wider study: To test whether fetal clonotypes persist, the study used deep sequencing on TCR alpha and beta repertoires from monozygotic twins, unrelated adults of various ages, and cord blood. Replicate twin experiments were performed at different times using different library preparation protocols to rule out contamination.

Every donor in the study was a healthy Caucasian. The twin cohort comprised three pairs of female monozygotic twins, all aged about 18 to 29 years. Using Miltenyi CD45RO+ enrichment and human naive T-cell isolation kits, memory (CD45RO+) and naive T cells were isolated from PBMC. This clonotype was picked up many times. Its cognate antigen has yet to be identified. Base-call qualities are not available, and no considerably larger clone is one nucleotide away. Paper-wide results and their limitations: In monozygotic twins, out-of-frame TCR alpha sharing was systematically underestimated by recombination models, although the models agreed with sharing between unrelated individuals. Conclusions relied on cross-sectional statistical analysis, since the same donors could not be followed over many years. Invariant T cells such as MAIT and iNKT could partly confound zero-insertion analyses, though diverse VJ usage argued against this for most clonotypes. Out-of-frame TCR alpha sequences shared between twins showed an excess of low generation-probability sequences compared with coincidental sharing between unrelated individuals. A weaker excess of twin sharing was found in beta out-of-frame sequences because the signal-to-noise ratio was lowered by fewer shared sequences. Abundant cord blood beta clonotypes had fewer insertions, young adult naive repertoires showed a similar but weaker trend, and memory repertoires showed no such trend.

Library construction relied on 5' RACE. These reads were obtained on an Illumina HiSeq 2000. Template switching added a universal primer binding site, and the final cDNA carried a unique molecular identifier that allowed TCR cDNA molecules to be counted accurately. Specific primers in the conserved constant-segment region were used to synthesize first-strand cDNA for the TCR alpha and beta chains. Each cDNA library was double barcoded, with a SMART-Mk sample barcode plus Illumina barcodes, to control for contamination. TruSeq adapter sequences along with Illumina sample barcodes were introduced in two successive PCR steps. The TCR alpha and beta cDNA libraries were sequenced on the Illumina HiSeq platform using custom primers. In the source study's methods: MiGEC processed the raw reads to extract unique molecular identifiers, while MiXCR was used to determine the CDR3 positions. For each individual, recombination models were inferred using an EM algorithm with the repgenHMM and IGoR tools. The analysis of shared clonotypes was done with the tcR package in R, with sharing normalized by the product of cloneset sizes. To study raw recombination without the effects of thymic and clonal selection, out-of-frame nonproductive sequences were analyzed. The raw public data were reprocessed by TCRdb itself: fastp quality trimming at Q25, MiXCR clonotype calling, in-frame beta chains only. Every CDR3 protein is listed once, alongside the most common genes and DNA of its rows. None of the V and J calls come from the authors' own analysis; TCRdb made them. The sample table holds nearly 250,000 distinct CDR3 sequences, of which about 7% were seen once. The ten largest clones take up 3% to 4% of the sample.

These same records also appear under a second study, on yellow fever vaccine responses in identical twins. That second publication adds: The authors reported that the T cell response to vaccination in identical twins appeared partly convergent and partly personalized. Focusing on identical twins, the study followed the T cell clones that responded to the vaccine, and did so with precision.

The sequenced material came from memory (CD45RO+) T cells sorted from blood. The intended sense of this specimen's cell subset or site label: CD45RO+ enriched T cells. The TCR was taken from a woman between 18 and 29 years old in good health.

At the DNA level, the sequence is TGCAGTGCCACAGTGGGGGCTATTAACTATGGCTACACCTTC. Its amino acids are CSATVGAINYGYTF. The rearranged chain carries TRBV20-1 and TRBJ1-2; perhaps TRBD1 is the D gene, with 6 bases matching. V is pared back by 6 bases and J by 1 base, with 15 bases lying between the germline termini. CDR1 and CDR2, per the germline V gene (reference sequence), are DFQATT and SNEGSKA. The CDR3 goes from the cysteine to the phenylalanine over 14 residues. Only the CDR3 part of the read is kept: 42 bases, read in frame from the first base.